The 21 T cell receptor beta chains presented below share a single source sample, sequenced in a study of blood T cell repertoires in COVID-19 (dated by TCRdb to 2018 to 2020). The library came from the immunoSEQ multiplex PCR assay. TCRdb obtained this table from immuneACCESS and retained in-frame rearrangements with V and J assigned. These tables miss some clones; where compared with another copy, unresolved V genes account for less than half of the shortfall, and the remainder is unexplained. The sample includes about 130,000 clones, with around 89% observed a single time. The ten largest account for over 9% of the sample. The specimen was peripheral blood. The source of these receptors is a man aged 45-65 years with acute or convalescent COVID-19.

The chain couples TRBV12-5 to TRBJ1-5; D possibly corresponds to TRBD1 (5 bases). V shed 2 bases and J shed 5 bases, with 19 bases lying between them. The CDR3 is 17 amino acids. The germline V gene encodes CDR1 LGHNT and CDR2 FRNRAP. In nucleotides, the CDR3 is TGTGCTAGTGGTTTGTCTCGGCAGGGCGGAGAAGATCAGCCCCAGCATTTT. Amino acids: CASGLSRQGGEDQPQHF.

The chain is built from TRBV19 and TRBJ2-4, with TRBD2 as a possible D gene (5 bases). The CDR3 spans 14 residues. V was shortened by 3 bases and J by 6 bases, with 12 bases between the two germline ends. From germline, CDR1 is LNHDA and CDR2 SQIVND (reference sequence). The CDR3 sequence: CASSIRERVNIQYF. Here the CDR3 DNA reads TGTGCCAGTAGTATTCGAGAGAGGGTAAACATTCAGTACTTC.

The rearrangement links TRBV6-5 to TRBJ1-2; a weak D match, TRBD1 (5 bases). Between the trimmed V and J ends, which lost 6 bases and 4 bases, there was a span of 15 bases. The CDR3 sequence is 14 residues long. The germline V gene encodes CDR1 MNHEY and CDR2 SVGAGI. The CDR3 is CASSAQGIAYGYTF. CDR3 coding DNA: TGTGCCAGCAGCGCCCAGGGTATAGCCTATGGCTACACCTTC.

The rearrangement uses TRBV4-1 and TRBJ2-2; TRBD1 matches 8 bases. V was pared by 2 bases and J by 3 bases, with 17 bases of the junction left unmatched. Per germline, CDR1 MGHRA and CDR2 YSYEKL. The CDR3 loop spans 20 amino acids. The CDR3 region has the DNA TGCGCCAGCAGCCAATTCGGTCCCCATACAGGGGGGCTGGACACCGGGGAGCTGTTTTTT. Amino acid sequence: CASSQFGPHTGGLDTGELFF.

The chain recombines TRBV3-1 (or the pseudogene TRBV3-2) with TRBJ1-1; TRBD1 matches 9 bases. The ends lost 5 bases at V and 11 bases at J; junction bases unmatched: 9. CDR1 is LGHDT, CDR2 YNNKEL, per germline (reference sequence). The CDR3 is 13 amino acids. The CDR3 here is CASSAAGTGMAFF. The CDR3 DNA reads TGTGCCAGCAGCGCCGCCGGGACAGGGATGGCTTTCTTT.

The chain has TRBV29-1 and TRBJ1-1; the D is unclear. Germline V gene lookup returns CDR1 SQVTM and CDR2 ANQGSEA. V was shortened by 4 bases and J by 0 bases, with 3 bases between the two germline ends. The CDR3 covers 11 residues. The CDR3 region is CSVVVNTEAFF. The CDR3 bases are TGCAGCGTTGTAGTGAACACTGAAGCTTTCTTT.

Comment on this clone: The sample carries other DNA sequences with the same CDR3. This chain uses TRBV18 with TRBJ1-5; D unresolved. There are 13 residues in the CDR3. CDR1 is KGHSH and CDR2 is LQKENI in the germline V gene. The V and J ends lost 5 bases and 1 base respectively, with 6 bases between them. For the CDR3, the DNA is TGTGCCAGCTCAGGCGGGAGCAATCAGCCCCAGCATTTT. It yields the protein CASSGGSNQPQHF.

At least ten counts were recorded for this clone. V gene TRBV3-1 (or the pseudogene TRBV3-2) combines with J gene TRBJ1-2; D perhaps matches TRBD1 (6 bases). Trimming removed 1 base at V and 8 bases at J, with 17 bases between. From germline, CDR1 is LGHDT and CDR2 YNNKEL (reference sequence). The CDR3 length is 15 residues. The CDR3, as DNA: TGTGCCAGCAGCCAAGCTAGCGGGACATGGGGAGGCTACACCTTC. Translated, it gives CASSQASGTWGGYTF.

The chain links TRBV5-5 to TRBJ1-1; D might be TRBD1 (6 bases). V dropped 2 bases and J dropped 5 bases, with 13 bases sitting between them. CDR1 SGHKS and CDR2 YYEKEE come from the germline V gene (reference sequence). CDR3 length equals 14 residues. The CDR3 DNA follows: TGTGCCAGCAGCTTTTCAGGGGCTGGGACTGAAGCTTTCTTT. The encoded protein is CASSFSGAGTEAFF. The variable domain in full, with the rest retrieved from reference TRBV5-5 and TRBJ1-1, is DAGVTQSPTHLIKTRGQQVTLRCSPISGHKSVSWYQQVLGQGPQFIFQYYEKEERGRGNFPDRFSARQFPNYSSELNVNALLLGDSALYLCASSFSGAGTEAFFGQGTRLTVV.

This chain links TRBV3-1 (or the pseudogene TRBV3-2) with TRBJ1-6; D is unclear. Looked up from germline, CDR1 is LGHDT and CDR2 is YNNKEL (reference sequence). V lost 3 bases, J lost 7 bases, and 4 bases lay in between. The CDR3 length is 12 residues. The CDR3 bases are TGTGCCAGCAGCCAGAGGAATTCACCCCTCCACTTT. The encoded protein is CASSQRNSPLHF.

V gene TRBV5-1 combines with J gene TRBJ2-5, with no clear D. Germline CDR1 is SGHRS and CDR2 is YFSETQ. The length of the CDR3 is 13 residues. Trimming stripped 2 bases from V and 1 base from J, with 6 bases between. CDR3 residues: CASSFPGQETQYF. Written as DNA, the CDR3 is TGCGCCAGCAGCTTCCCCGGCCAAGAGACCCAGTACTTC.

The chain uses TRBV28 and TRBJ1-2, with 10 bases matching TRBD1. Per the germline V gene, CDR1 is MDHEN and CDR2 is SYDVKM. The trim removed 6 bases at V and 4 bases at J, leaving 8 bases unmatched. This CDR3 has 15 amino acids. CDR3 in DNA: TGTGCCAGCAGCCCCGGGACAGGGGTTTTCTATGGCTACACCTTC. Amino acids: CASSPGTGVFYGYTF.

V and J are TRBV3-1 (or the pseudogene TRBV3-2) and TRBJ1-6, with 8 bases fitting TRBD1. This CDR3 has 14 amino acids. Trimming at V came to 4 bases and at J to 7 bases, leaving 3 bases not matched to a gene. Germline-derived CDR1 and CDR2 are LGHDT and YNNKEL (reference sequence). The CDR3 sequence: CASSLQGVNSPLHF. The CDR3 bases are TGTGCCAGCAGCCTACAGGGGGTGAATTCACCCCTCCACTTT.

V and J are TRBV28 and TRBJ1-3; D is uncertain. The CDR3 extends over 16 amino acids. V was clipped by 6 bases and J by 0 bases, with 15 bases between them. Germline lookup yields CDR1 MDHEN and CDR2 SYDVKM. The DNA of the CDR3 is TGTGCCAGCAGCAACCCCGGGGTCCTCTCTGGAAACACCATATATTTT. It yields the protein CASSNPGVLSGNTIYF.

There are a few counts of this clone. V is TRBV29-1 and J is TRBJ1-1; D is undetermined. V lost 7 bases and J lost 0, with 9 bases in between. From germline, CDR1 is SQVTM and CDR2 ANQGSEA. The CDR3 length is 12 residues. The DNA for the CDR3 is TGCAGCGAATCGGTCCTGAACACTGAAGCTTTCTTT. It codes for CSESVLNTEAFF.

The J gene is TRBJ2-6, the V gene TRBV11-2, with 10 bases aligning to TRBD2. Germline V gene lookup returns CDR1 SGHAT and CDR2 FQNNGV. This CDR3 contains 17 residues. The junction had 5 bases not matched to a gene; V was cut back by 1 base and J by 5 bases. CDR3 residues: CASSLVGSGGRANVLTF. CDR3 in DNA: TGTGCCAGCAGCTTAGTGGGTAGCGGGGGGCGGGCCAACGTCCTGACTTTC.

The rearrangement uses TRBV28 and TRBJ2-6; D gene ambiguous. The CDR3 consists of 14 residues. The V and J ends lost 7 bases and 5 bases respectively, with 12 bases between them. Germline V gene data show CDR1 as MDHEN and CDR2 as SYDVKM. CDR3 amino acids: CASTSRLRANVLTF. DNA for the CDR3: TGTGCCAGCACCAGTCGCCTCCGGGCCAACGTCCTGACTTTC. Complete variable domain (other parts from reference TRBV28 and TRBJ2-6): DVKVTQSSRYLVKRTGEKVFLECVQDMDHENMFWYRQDPGLGLRLIYFSYDVKMKEKGDIPEGYSVSREKKERFSLILESASTNQTSMYLCASTSRLRANVLTFGAGSRLTVL.

The genes are TRBV6-5 and TRBJ2-3; 10 nucleotides match TRBD1. The CDR3 extends over 16 amino acids. V gave up 0 bases and J gave up 7 bases; unmatched junction bases: 7. CDR1 and CDR2 (germline): MNHEY, SVGAGI. CDR3 nucleotide sequence: TGTGCCAGCAGTTACTCCCGACAGGGGGCAGCGTATACGCAGTATTTT. Its translation is CASSYSRQGAAYTQYF.

Concerning this clone itself: Distinct nucleotide sequences in the sample also encode this CDR3. The V and J genes are TRBV7-9 and TRBJ2-7; 8 nucleotides agree with TRBD1. The germline V gene encodes CDR1 SEHNR and CDR2 FQNEAQ (reference sequence). CDR3 size: 13 residues. V was pared by 5 bases and J by 3 bases, with 3 bases of the junction left unmatched. Here the CDR3 reads CASSPGQGYEQYF. The CDR3 DNA reads as TGTGCCAGCAGCCCCGGACAGGGCTACGAGCAGTACTTC.

The chain joins TRBV5-1 to TRBJ1-6; the D gene is possibly TRBD1 (5 bases). The CDR3 is made up of 15 amino acids. V lost 0 bases and J lost 6, with 10 bases in between. Germline CDR1 reads SGHRS; CDR2 reads YFSETQ. The CDR3 region has the DNA TGCGCCAGCAGCTTGGGTGCGGGACTTAATTCACCCCTCCACTTT. This translates into CASSLGAGLNSPLHF.

This clone was seen a few times. This chain connects TRBV11-2 to TRBJ1-2, with a tentative D call TRBD1 (6 bases). Germline V gene lookup returns CDR1 SGHAT and CDR2 FQNNGV. This CDR3 contains 14 residues. Deletions cut 5 bases from V and 8 bases from J, with 18 bases between. Here the CDR3 reads CASSGLRHREGYTF. The CDR3 nucleotides are TGTGCCAGCAGCGGGCTTCGGCACAGGGAAGGCTACACCTTC.